This T cell receptor (beta chain) was sequenced during a study of early T cells in non-severe SARS-CoV-2 infection. TCRdb analysed the 5' RACE reads with MiXCR anew, one entry per CDR3 protein. In the table there are under 140,000 distinct CDR3 sequences, around 12% of which are singletons. The CDR3 length is 16 residues. Germline CDR1 is MGHRA and CDR2 is YSYEKL. The V and J ends lost 1 base and 4 bases respectively, with 16 bases between them. This clonotype was counted at least ten times. The source material was whole blood, sampled at baseline. This sequence originates from an adult who was a healthcare worker with PCR-confirmed SARS-CoV-2 infection or an uninfected control (not recorded which). The chain combines TRBV4-1 with TRBJ2-5; D may be TRBD1 (5 bases). The DNA for the CDR3 is TGCGCCAGCAGCCAAGCAGGCCAGGGCGAACGAGAGACCCAGTACTTC. It is translated as CASSQAGQGERETQYF.